One and the same sample provided the 12 T cell receptor beta chains below, sequenced in a study of neurological immune-mediated disorders. TCRdb processed the 5' RACE reads anew with MiXCR; each CDR3 protein has one entry. The table includes 55,000 to 85,000 distinct CDR3 sequences, 2.5% to 4% detected once. The source material was PBMCs. These receptors originate from a woman aged 50 to 60 with multiple sclerosis.

This clonotype was seen ten or more times. The CDR3 DNA sequence: TGTGCCAGCCCATCTCCCGAGGGGTGGGGTGCGAACACTGAAGCTTTCTTT. Protein: CASPSPEGWGANTEAFF. The chain is built from TRBV12-3 or TRBV12-4 and TRBJ1-1; D is perhaps TRBD1 (5 bases). V lost 8 bases and J lost 1, with 23 bases in between. The CDR3 has 17 residues.

In its sample, this clonotype was seen many times. This chain links TRBV5-6 with TRBJ2-5, with 8 bases fitting TRBD2. With 3 bases clipped from V and 5 bases from J, the junction kept 9 bases outside the gene matches. Per the germline V gene, CDR1 is SGHDT and CDR2 is YYEEEE. The CDR3 has 15 residues. The CDR3 here is CASSSRQSGGETQYF. For the CDR3, the DNA is TGTGCCAGCAGCTCACGACAGTCGGGGGGGGAGACCCAGTACTTC.

This clonotype was found many times. The chain carries TRBV12-3 or TRBV12-4 and TRBJ1-5; D is undetermined. This CDR3 contains 17 residues. With 6 bases removed from V and 0 bases from J, the gap between germline ends came to 18 bases. The CDR3 nucleotides read TGTGCCAGCAGGACCGGCTCCGGGCAGCTTAGCAATCAGCCCCAGCATTTT. It is translated as CASRTGSGQLSNQPQHF.

This clonotype was seen many times. CDR3 DNA sequence: TGCGCCAGCAGCCCCGTTCGTAGCGGGGAGCTGTTTTTT. Translation gives CASSPVRSGELFF. The chain carries TRBV5-1 and TRBJ2-2; D is uncertain. The CDR3 totals 13 residues. The V gene lost 4 bases and the J gene lost 7 bases, with 11 bases spanning the gap. The V gene's germline CDR1 is SGHRS and CDR2 YFSETQ.

This clonotype was found many times. The rearrangement links TRBV10-3 to TRBJ2-1; the D gene is possibly TRBD1 (7 bases). The length of the CDR3 is 15 residues. V was clipped by 8 bases and J by 5 bases, with 19 bases between them. Germline CDR1 and CDR2: ENHRY and SYGVKD. The CDR3 sequence: CAIEGGRGVDNEQFF. The CDR3 region has the DNA TGTGCCATCGAGGGCGGCAGGGGGGTCGACAATGAGCAGTTCTTC.

This clonotype was counted many times. The chain has TRBV27 and TRBJ1-1; perhaps TRBD1 as D (6 bases). Looked up from germline, CDR1 is MNHEY and CDR2 is SMNVEV (reference sequence). The V end lost 5 bases, the J end lost 1 base, and 14 bases lay between the germline ends. CDR3 length: 15 amino acids. The CDR3 bases are TGTGCCAGCAGTGCCCAGGGGCCGGAGAACACTGAAGCTTTCTTT. Translating it yields CASSAQGPENTEAFF.

This clonotype showed up many times. This chain uses TRBV20-1 with TRBJ2-7; D uncertain. The germline V gene has CDR1 DFQATT and CDR2 SNEGSKA (reference sequence). CDR3 length equals 11 residues. V lost 3 bases and J 3 bases, leaving 6 bases between the germline ends. The CDR3 is CSASPYYEQYF. The CDR3 DNA follows: TGCAGTGCTAGTCCCTACTACGAGCAGTACTTC.

This clonotype was seen many times. The chain carries TRBV5-1 and TRBJ2-6, with D perhaps TRBD1 (6 bases). V lost 4 bases and J lost 4, with 15 bases in between. CDR1 and CDR2 (germline): SGHRS, YFSETQ. This CDR3 spans 16 amino acids. The CDR3 spells CASSPTAGAGANVLTF. The CDR3 bases are TGCGCCAGCAGCCCGACCGCAGGGGCAGGGGCCAACGTCCTGACTTTC.

This clonotype was found many times. The chain couples TRBV3-1 to TRBJ2-2; perhaps TRBD1 as D (7 bases). Trimming pared 6 bases from V and 5 bases from J, leaving 16 bases between. This CDR3 is built from 15 residues. Germline CDR1 LGHDT, CDR2 YNNKEL (reference sequence). CDR3 amino acids: CASSSRDSGTGELFF. The CDR3 DNA reads as TGTGCCAGCAGTTCCCGGGACAGCGGGACCGGGGAGCTGTTTTTT.

This clonotype was detected many times. This chain uses TRBV20-1 with TRBJ2-1; 13 bases agree with TRBD2. Per germline, CDR1 DFQATT and CDR2 SNEGSKA (reference sequence). With 3 bases clipped from V and 5 bases from J, the junction kept 4 bases outside the gene matches. The CDR3 has 15 residues. This chain's CDR3 is CSASGLAGVNNEQFF. For the CDR3, the DNA is TGCAGTGCTAGCGGACTAGCGGGAGTTAACAATGAGCAGTTCTTC.

This clonotype was detected ten times or more. This rearrangement joins TRBV29-1 to TRBJ2-5, with D tentatively TRBD1 (6 bases). The CDR3 runs to 13 residues. V lost 4 bases and J lost 5, with 14 bases in between. Germline V gene data show CDR1 as SQVTM and CDR2 as ANQGSEA. In DNA form, the CDR3 reads TGCAGCGTTGGGGTCTCCAGGGGTGAGACCCAGTACTTC. Residues: CSVGVSRGETQYF.

This clonotype has a count of ten or more. The chain recombines TRBV7-2 with TRBJ2-1; D possibly corresponds to TRBD2 (6 bases). The CDR3 runs 14 residues. Trimming pared 0 bases from V and 7 bases from J, leaving 10 bases between. CDR1 SGHTA and CDR2 FQGNSA come from the germline V gene. The CDR3 DNA reads as TGTGCCAGCAGCTTAGCCGCTAGCGAGAATGAGCAGTTCTTC. This translates into CASSLAASENEQFF.